Described below is a single TCR beta chain sequence and its context. Its antigen is undetermined. The method was immunoSEQ multiplex PCR; TCRdb's version includes in-frame clones alone and lacks a portion of them. Of under 75,000 clones listed, 75% to 85% were seen once; the top ten hold more than 10%. With 3 bases removed from V and 0 bases from J, the gap between germline ends came to 11 bases. This CDR3 has 15 residues. Germline V gene sequence: CDR1 LNHDA, CDR2 SQIVND (reference sequence). The data were obtained in a study of vaccination effects on CD4 cells after COVID-19. ViraFEST expansion of antigen-specific CD4+ T cells with viral peptide pools preceded sequencing. With nine to eleven days of culture completed, CD4+ T cells were isolated. The study found no prior SARS-CoV-2 infection in the vaccine recipients, who tested negative for nucleocapsid antibodies. Fresh IL-2-containing medium replaced half the medium on days 3 and 7.

The chain uses TRBV19 and TRBJ1-1; D call uncertain. Sequences were derived from CD4+ T cells from PBMCs cultured with SARS-CoV-2 spike peptides, sampled before COVID-19 vaccination. This sequence originates from a human donor who received a COVID-19 vaccine. CDR3 nucleotides: TGTGCCAGTAGTATCTTTCCGGGTTTGAACACTGAAGCTTTCTTT. Amino acid sequence: CASSIFPGLNTEAFF.